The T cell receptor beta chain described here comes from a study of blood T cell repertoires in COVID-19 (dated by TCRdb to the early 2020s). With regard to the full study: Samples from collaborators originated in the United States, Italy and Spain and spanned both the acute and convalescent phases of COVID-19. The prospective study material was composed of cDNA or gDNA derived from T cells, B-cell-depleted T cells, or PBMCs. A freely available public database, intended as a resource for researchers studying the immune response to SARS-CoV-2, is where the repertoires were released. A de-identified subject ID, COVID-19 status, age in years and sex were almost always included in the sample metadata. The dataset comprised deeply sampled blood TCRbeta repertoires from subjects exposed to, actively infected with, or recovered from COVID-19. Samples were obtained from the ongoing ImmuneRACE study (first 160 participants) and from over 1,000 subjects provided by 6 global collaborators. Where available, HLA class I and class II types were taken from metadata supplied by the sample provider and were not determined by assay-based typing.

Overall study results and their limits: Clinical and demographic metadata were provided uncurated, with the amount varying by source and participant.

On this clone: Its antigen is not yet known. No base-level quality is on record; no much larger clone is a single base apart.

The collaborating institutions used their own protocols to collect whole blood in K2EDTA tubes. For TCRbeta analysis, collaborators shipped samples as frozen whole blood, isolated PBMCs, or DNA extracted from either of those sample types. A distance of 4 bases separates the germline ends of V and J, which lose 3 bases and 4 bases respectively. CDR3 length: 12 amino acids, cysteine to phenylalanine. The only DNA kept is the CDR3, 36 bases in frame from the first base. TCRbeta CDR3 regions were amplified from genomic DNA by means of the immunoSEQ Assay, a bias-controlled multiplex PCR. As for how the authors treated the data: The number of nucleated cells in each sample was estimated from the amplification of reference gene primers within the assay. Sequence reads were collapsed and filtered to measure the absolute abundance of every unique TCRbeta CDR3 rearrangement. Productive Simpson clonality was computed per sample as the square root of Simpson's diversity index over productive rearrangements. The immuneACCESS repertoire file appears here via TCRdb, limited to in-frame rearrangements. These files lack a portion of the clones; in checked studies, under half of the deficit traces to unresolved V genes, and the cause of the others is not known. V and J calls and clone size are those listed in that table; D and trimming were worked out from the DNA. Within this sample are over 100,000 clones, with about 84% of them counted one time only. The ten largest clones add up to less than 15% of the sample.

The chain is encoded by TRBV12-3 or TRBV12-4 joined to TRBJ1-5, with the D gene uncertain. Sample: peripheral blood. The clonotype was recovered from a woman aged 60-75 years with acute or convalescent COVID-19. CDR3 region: CASSFLNQPQHF. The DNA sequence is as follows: TGTGCCAGCAGTTTCCTTAATCAGCCCCAGCATTTT.